The sample holds many counts of the clone carrying this TCR beta chain. Its antigen is unknown. CDR3 size: 17 residues. V trimming: 4 bases; J trimming: 1 base; junction bases outside the gene matches: 11. In germline, CDR1 is SGDLS, CDR2 YYNGEE. Time point reported: patch test 1, 2 weeks after DPC sensitization. The sample's treatment: therapeutic diphenylcyclopropenone sensitization with weekly scalp DPC. The data are from a study of human T cells and chemical hapten exposure. Overall study: Largely, small differences in pooled library volume made per-sample TCR yields vary.

Unique molecular identifiers were attached to individual cDNA molecules during library preparation. MiXCR was run by TCRdb on the RACE reads, yielding one entry per CDR3 protein. The repertoire includes nearly 350,000 distinct CDR3 sequences, around 7% of them detected once, and 8.4% sits in the top ten. Study-level points and caveats: Versus controls, significantly more large CDR3 similarity clusters arose from expanded TCRs.

The V gene is TRBV9, the J gene TRBJ2-3, with TRBD2 matching 8 bases. This TCR came from a woman aged 18-29 years with alopecia areata. Some clones in this sample may be carry-over from other donors' samples. This specimen was whole blood, taken in connection with sensitization to the hapten diphenylcyclopropenone (DPC). Here the CDR3 reads CASSPSRAGGGTDTQYF. In nucleotides, the CDR3 is TGTGCCAGCAGCCCCTCCAGGGCGGGGGGCGGCACAGATACGCAGTATTTT.